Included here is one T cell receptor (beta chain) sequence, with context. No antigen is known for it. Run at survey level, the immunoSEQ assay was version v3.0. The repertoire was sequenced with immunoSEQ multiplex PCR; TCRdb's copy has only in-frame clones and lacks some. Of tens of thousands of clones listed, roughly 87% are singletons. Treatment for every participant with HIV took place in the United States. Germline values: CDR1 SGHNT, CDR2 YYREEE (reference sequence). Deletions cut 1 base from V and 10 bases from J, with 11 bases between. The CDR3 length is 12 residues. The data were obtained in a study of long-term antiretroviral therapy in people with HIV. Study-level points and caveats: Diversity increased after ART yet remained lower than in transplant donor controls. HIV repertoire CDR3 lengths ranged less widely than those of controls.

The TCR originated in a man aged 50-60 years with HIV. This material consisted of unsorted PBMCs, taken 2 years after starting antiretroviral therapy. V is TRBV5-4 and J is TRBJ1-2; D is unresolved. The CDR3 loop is CASSLLPPAYTF. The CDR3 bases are TGTGCCAGCAGCTTGCTCCCCCCCGCCTACACCTTC.